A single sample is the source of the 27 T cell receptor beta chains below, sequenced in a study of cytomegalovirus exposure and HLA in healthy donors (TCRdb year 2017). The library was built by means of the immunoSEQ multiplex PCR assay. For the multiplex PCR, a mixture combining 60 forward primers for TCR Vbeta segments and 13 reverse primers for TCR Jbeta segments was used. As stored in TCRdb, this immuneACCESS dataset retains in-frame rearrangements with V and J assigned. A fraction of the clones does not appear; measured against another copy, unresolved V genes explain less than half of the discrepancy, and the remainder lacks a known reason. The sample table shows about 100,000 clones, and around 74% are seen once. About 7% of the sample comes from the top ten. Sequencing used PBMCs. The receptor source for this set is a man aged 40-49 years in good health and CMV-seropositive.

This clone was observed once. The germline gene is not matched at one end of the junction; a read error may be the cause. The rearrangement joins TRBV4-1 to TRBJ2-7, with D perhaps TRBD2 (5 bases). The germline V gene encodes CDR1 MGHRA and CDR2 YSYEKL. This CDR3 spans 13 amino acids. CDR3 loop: CASSRGADYEQYF. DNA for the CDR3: TGTGCCAGCAGCCGGGGAGCGGACTACGAGCAGTACTTC.

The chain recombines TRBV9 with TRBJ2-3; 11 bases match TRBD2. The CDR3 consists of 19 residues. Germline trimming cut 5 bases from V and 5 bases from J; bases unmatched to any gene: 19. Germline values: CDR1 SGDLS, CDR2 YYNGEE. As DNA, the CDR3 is TGTGCCAGCAGTCTCCCCCTAGCGGGGGGACGCCCTGTAGAAGATACGCAGTATTTT. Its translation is CASSLPLAGGRPVEDTQYF.

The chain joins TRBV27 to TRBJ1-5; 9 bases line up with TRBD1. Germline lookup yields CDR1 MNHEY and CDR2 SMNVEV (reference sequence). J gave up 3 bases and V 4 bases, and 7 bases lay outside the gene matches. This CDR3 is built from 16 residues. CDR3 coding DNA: TGTGCCAGCAGTTCCTTACAGGGGGCCCCCAATCAGCCCCAGCATTTT. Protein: CASSSLQGAPNQPQHF.

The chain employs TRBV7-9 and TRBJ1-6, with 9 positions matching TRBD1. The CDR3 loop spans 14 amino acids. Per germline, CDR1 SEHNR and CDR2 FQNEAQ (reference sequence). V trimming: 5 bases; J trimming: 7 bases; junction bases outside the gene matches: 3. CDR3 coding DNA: TGTGCCAGCAGCAAAGACAGGGGGAATTCACCCCTCCACTTT. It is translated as CASSKDRGNSPLHF.

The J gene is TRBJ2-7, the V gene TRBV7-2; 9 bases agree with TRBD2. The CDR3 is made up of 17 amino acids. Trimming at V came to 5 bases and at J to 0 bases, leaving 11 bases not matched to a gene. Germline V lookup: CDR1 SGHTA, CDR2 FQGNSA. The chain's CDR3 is CASSHGSGGLSSYEQYF. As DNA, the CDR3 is TGTGCCAGCAGCCATGGAAGCGGGGGGTTAAGCTCCTACGAGCAGTACTTC.

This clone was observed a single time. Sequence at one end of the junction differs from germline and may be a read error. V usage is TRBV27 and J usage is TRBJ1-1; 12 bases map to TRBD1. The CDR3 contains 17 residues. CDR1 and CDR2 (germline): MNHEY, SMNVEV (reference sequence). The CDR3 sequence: CACSAPGQGARTTEAFF. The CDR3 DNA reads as TGTGCCTGCAGTGCCCCGGGACAGGGGGCCCGAACCACTGAAGCTTTCTTT.

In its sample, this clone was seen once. The CDR3 sequence is CASKPGTELYGYTF. CDR3 coding DNA: TGTGCCAGCAAGCCAGGGACAGAACTCTATGGCTACACCTTC. V gene TRBV2 combines with J gene TRBJ1-2, with 7 bases fitting TRBD1. V shed 7 bases, J shed 4 bases, and the junction held 9 bases outside the gene matches. CDR3 length equals 14 residues. Germline V gives CDR1 SNHLY, CDR2 FYNNEI.

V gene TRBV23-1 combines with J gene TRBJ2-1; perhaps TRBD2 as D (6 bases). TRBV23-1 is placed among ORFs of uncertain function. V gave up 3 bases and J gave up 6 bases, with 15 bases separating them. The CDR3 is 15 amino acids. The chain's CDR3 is CASSQRRDPSNEQFF. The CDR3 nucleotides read TGCGCCAGCAGTCAGCGGCGGGATCCCTCCAATGAGCAGTTCTTC.

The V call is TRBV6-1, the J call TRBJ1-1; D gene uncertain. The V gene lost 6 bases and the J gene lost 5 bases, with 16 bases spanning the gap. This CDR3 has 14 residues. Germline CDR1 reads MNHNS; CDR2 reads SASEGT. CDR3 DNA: TGTGCCAGCAGCGATCGAGGGTGGGGTACTGAAGCTTTCTTT. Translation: CASSDRGWGTEAFF.

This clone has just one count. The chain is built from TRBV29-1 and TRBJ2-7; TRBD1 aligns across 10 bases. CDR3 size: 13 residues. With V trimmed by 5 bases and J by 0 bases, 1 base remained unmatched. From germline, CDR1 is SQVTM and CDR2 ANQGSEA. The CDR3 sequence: CSVWTGGSYEQYF. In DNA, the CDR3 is TGCAGCGTTTGGACAGGGGGCTCCTACGAGCAGTACTTC.

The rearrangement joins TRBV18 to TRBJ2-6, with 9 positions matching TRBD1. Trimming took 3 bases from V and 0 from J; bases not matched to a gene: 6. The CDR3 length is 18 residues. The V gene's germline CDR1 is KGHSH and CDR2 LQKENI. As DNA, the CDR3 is TGTGCCAGCTCACCTCGGACAGGGGTAAGCTCTGGGGCCAACGTCCTGACTTTC. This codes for CASSPRTGVSSGANVLTF.

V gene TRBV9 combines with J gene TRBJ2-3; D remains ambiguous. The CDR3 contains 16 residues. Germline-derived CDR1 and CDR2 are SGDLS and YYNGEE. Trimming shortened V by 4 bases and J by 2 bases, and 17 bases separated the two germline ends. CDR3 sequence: CASSPTSSDYTDTQYF. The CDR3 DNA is TGTGCCAGCAGCCCCACTTCATCCGATTACACAGATACGCAGTATTTT.

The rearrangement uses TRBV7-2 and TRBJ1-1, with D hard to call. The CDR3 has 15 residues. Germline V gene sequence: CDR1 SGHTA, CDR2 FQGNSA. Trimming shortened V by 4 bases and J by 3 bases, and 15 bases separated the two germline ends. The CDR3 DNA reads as TGTGCCAGCAGCTCTCCCGAGGGTAAGGACACTGAAGCTTTCTTT. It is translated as CASSSPEGKDTEAFF. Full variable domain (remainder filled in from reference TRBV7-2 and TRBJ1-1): GAGVSQSPSNKVTEKGKDVELRCDPISGHTALYWYRQSLGQGLEFLIYFQGNSAPDKSGLPSDRFSAERTGGSVSTLTIQRTQQEDSAVYLCASSSPEGKDTEAFFGQGTRLTVV.

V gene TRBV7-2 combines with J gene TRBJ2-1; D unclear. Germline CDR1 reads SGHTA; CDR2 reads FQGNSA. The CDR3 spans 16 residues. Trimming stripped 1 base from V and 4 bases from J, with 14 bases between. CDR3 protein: CASSLVRIVVYNEQFF. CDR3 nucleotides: TGTGCCAGCAGCTTAGTCCGAATAGTTGTTTACAATGAGCAGTTCTTC.

Here the CDR3 reads CASRHDRGTDTQYF. The CDR3 DNA is TGTGCCAGCAGACATGACAGGGGTACAGATACGCAGTATTTT. The rearrangement joins TRBV5-4 to TRBJ2-3, with 8 bases that match TRBD1. Germline lookup yields CDR1 SGHNT and CDR2 YYREEE (reference sequence). V lost 5 bases and J lost 3; bases outside the gene matches: 5. The CDR3 sequence is 14 residues long.

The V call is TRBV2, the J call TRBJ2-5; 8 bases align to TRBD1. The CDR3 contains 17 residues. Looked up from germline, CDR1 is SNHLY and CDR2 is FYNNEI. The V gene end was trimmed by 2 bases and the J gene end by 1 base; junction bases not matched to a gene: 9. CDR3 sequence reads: CASSELLPGQAQETQYF. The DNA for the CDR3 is TGTGCCAGCAGTGAACTACTTCCGGGACAGGCCCAAGAGACCCAGTACTTC.

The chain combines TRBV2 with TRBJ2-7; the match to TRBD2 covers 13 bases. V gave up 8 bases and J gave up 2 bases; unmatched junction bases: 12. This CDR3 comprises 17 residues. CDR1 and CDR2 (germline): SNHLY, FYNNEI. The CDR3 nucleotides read TGTGCCAGCCGTTTACTAGCGGGAGGGCCTAGTGCCTACGAGCAGTACTTC. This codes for CASRLLAGGPSAYEQYF.

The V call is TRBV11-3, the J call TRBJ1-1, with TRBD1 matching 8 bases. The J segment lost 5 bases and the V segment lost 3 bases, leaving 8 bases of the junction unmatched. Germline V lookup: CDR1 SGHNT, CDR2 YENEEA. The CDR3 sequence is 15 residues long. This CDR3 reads CASSLIGQGGTEAFF. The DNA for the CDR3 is TGTGCCAGCAGCTTGATCGGACAGGGTGGAACTGAAGCTTTCTTT.

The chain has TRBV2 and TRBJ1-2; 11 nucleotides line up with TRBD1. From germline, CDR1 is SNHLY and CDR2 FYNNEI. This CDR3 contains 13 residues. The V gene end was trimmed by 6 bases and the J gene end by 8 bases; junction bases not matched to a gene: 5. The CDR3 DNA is TGTGCCAGCAGACCGGGACAGGGGGACGGCTACACCTTC. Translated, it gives CASRPGQGDGYTF.

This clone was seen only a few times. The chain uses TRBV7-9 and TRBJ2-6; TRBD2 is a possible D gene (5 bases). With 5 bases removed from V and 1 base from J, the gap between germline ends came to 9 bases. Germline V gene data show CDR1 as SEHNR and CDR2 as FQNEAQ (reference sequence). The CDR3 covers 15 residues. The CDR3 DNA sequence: TGTGCCAGCAGCCTGGAGGAGTCTGGGGCCAACGTCCTGACTTTC. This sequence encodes CASSLEESGANVLTF.

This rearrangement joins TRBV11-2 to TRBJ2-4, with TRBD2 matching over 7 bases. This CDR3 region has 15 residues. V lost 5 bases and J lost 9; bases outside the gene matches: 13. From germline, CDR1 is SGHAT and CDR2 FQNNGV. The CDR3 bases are TGTGCCAGCAGCCCTCGGGAGAGCGGGATGGGCATTCAGTACTTC. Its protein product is CASSPRESGMGIQYF.

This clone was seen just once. The DNA of the CDR3 is TGTGCCAGCAAATCGCTAGCCCCGGCGGGCACCGGGGAGCTGTTTTTT. It codes for CASKSLAPAGTGELFF. V and J are TRBV25-1 and TRBJ2-2; D may be TRBD2 (5 bases). Germline V lookup: CDR1 MGHDK, CDR2 SYGVNS. The V and J ends lost 7 bases and 4 bases respectively, with 19 bases between them. The CDR3 runs to 16 residues.

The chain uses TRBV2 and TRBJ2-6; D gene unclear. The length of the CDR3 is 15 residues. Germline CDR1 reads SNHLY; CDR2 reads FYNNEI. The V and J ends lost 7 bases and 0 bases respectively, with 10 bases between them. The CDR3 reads CASKPQYSGANVLTF. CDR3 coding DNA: TGTGCCAGCAAACCCCAGTACTCTGGGGCCAACGTCCTGACTTTC. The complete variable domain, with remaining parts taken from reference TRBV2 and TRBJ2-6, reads EPEVTQTPSHQVTQMGQEVILRCVPISNHLYFYWYRQILGQKVEFLVSFYNNEISEKSEIFDDQFSVERPDGSNFTLKIRSTKLEDSAMYFCASKPQYSGANVLTFGAGSRLTVL.

CDR3 region: CSVQLRGDNYGYTF. CDR3 nucleotide sequence: TGCAGCGTTCAATTACGGGGGGATAACTATGGCTACACCTTC. The V gene is TRBV29-1, the J gene TRBJ1-2; D may be TRBD1 (5 bases). Trimming left V 5 bases short and J 1 base short, with 14 bases between. The CDR3 is 14 residues long. Germline values: CDR1 SQVTM, CDR2 ANQGSEA.

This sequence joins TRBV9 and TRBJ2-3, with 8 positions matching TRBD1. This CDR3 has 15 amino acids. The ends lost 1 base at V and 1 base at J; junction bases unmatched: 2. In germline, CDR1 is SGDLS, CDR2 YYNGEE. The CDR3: CASSVQGARTDTQYF. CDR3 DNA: TGTGCCAGCAGCGTACAGGGGGCCCGCACAGATACGCAGTATTTT.

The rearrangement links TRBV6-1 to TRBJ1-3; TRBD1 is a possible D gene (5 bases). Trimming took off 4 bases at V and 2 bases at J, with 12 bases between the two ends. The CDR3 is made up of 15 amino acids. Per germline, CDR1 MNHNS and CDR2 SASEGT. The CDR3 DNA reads TGTGCCAGCAGTGGCAGCAGGGTGGCTGGAAACACCATATATTTT. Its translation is CASSGSRVAGNTIYF.

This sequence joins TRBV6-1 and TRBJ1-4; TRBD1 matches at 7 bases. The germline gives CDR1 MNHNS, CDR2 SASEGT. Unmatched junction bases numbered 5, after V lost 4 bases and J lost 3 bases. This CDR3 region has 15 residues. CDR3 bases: TGTGCCAGCAGTGTACAGGGGTCCGCTAATGAAAAACTGTTTTTT. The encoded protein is CASSVQGSANEKLFF.